A selection of T cell receptor beta chains follows, all from one sample in a study of control samples from healthy donors and cancer patients. Using immunoSEQ multiplex PCR, the repertoire was profiled, and TCRdb retains in-frame clones only, with some absent. The data hold roughly 370,000 clones, with 75% to 95% observed a single time. Sequencing was performed on PBMCs. All receptors come from a man in his forties with head and neck cancer. The CDR3 runs from the conserved cysteine through the conserved F or W. A D gene is named only where the DNA matches it firmly. Expanded clones are given a class, and other clones once, few, many or no size at all.

-	TRBV28	few	TRBJ2-7	CASTLPGANYEQYF	TGTGCCAGCACCCTTCCGGGCGCCAACTACGAGCAGTACTTC
TRBD1	TRBV28	once	TRBJ1-2	CASRGQGGNYGYTF	TGTGCCAGCAGGGGACAGGGAGGTAACTATGGCTACACCTTC
-	TRBV28	-	TRBJ2-2	CASSLWVRGSGELFF	TGTGCCAGCAGTTTATGGGTCAGGGGATCCGGGGAGCTGTTTTTT
-	TRBV7-6	-	TRBJ2-7	CASSFKGPRGDEQYF	TGTGCCAGCAGCTTTAAGGGACCCAGGGGTGACGAGCAGTACTTC
-	TRBV18	-	TRBJ2-5	CASSTDGETQYF	TGTGCCAGCTCCACGGACGGGGAGACCCAGTACTTC
-	TRBV7-2	-	TRBJ1-5	CASSLRENQPQHF	TGTGCCAGCAGCTTAAGGGAGAATCAGCCCCAGCATTTT
TRBD1	TRBV19	once	TRBJ1-5	CASSTRQGALQPQHF	TGTGCCAGTAGTACCCGACAGGGGGCTCTACAGCCCCAGCATTTT
-	TRBV9	once	TRBJ1-3	CASSPQGRSGNTIYF	TGTGCCAGCAGCCCCCAGGGCCGCTCTGGAAACACCATATATTTT
-	TRBV2	-	TRBJ2-7	CASKGGPQGTYEQYF	TGTGCCAGCAAAGGGGGGCCACAGGGGACCTACGAGCAGTACTTC
-	TRBV6-5	-	TRBJ1-1	CASSYSGGNTEAFF	TGTGCCAGCAGTTACAGTGGAGGGAACACTGAAGCTTTCTTT
-	TRBV13	-	TRBJ1-1	CASGGNTEAFF	TGTGCCAGCGGGGGGAACACTGAAGCTTTCTTT
TRBD1	TRBV5-6	-	TRBJ1-5	CASSPGGGNQPQHF	TGTGCCAGCAGCCCAGGGGGCGGCAATCAGCCCCAGCATTTT
-	TRBV2	-	TRBJ1-6	CASSPDSSYNSPLHF	TGTGCCAGCAGTCCGGACAGCTCCTATAATTCACCCCTCCACTTT
TRBD2	TRBV2	-	TRBJ2-2	CASSYLSSGGANTGELFF	TGTGCCAGCTCATACCTCTCTAGCGGGGGGGCGAACACCGGGGAGCTGTTTTTT
TRBD2	TRBV4-1	-	TRBJ2-7	CASSQDPPPEGGSYEQYF	TGCGCCAGCAGCCAAGATCCCCCCCCAGAGGGAGGGAGCTACGAGCAGTACTTC
-	TRBV30	-	TRBJ1-1	CAWSRNGGLNTEAFF	TGTGCCTGGAGTAGGAATGGCGGACTGAACACTGAAGCTTTCTTT
-	TRBV21-1	-	TRBJ2-1	CASSKIGGEQFF	TGTGCCAGCAGCAAGATAGGTGGTGAGCAGTTCTTC
-	TRBV9	-	TRBJ2-5	CASSAQGGRETQYF	TGTGCCAGCAGCGCACAGGGAGGGCGGGAGACCCAGTACTTC
TRBD1	TRBV6-4	few	TRBJ1-6	CASSVRDSDNSPLHF	TGTGCCAGCAGTGTCCGGGACAGCGATAATTCACCCCTCCACTTT
-	TRBV2	-	TRBJ1-1	CASSGGLNTEAFF	TGTGCCAGCAGTGGGGGCTTAAACACTGAAGCTTTCTTT
TRBD1	TRBV4-2	-	TRBJ2-3	CASRVGTGKADTQYF	TGTGCCAGCAGGGTTGGGACAGGGAAGGCAGATACGCAGTATTTT
TRBD1	TRBV5-4	once	TRBJ2-7	CASRATGMNEQYF	TGTGCCAGCAGAGCGACAGGGATGAACGAGCAGTACTTC
-	TRBV4-1	-	TRBJ1-4	CASSQAKGNEKLFF	TGCGCCAGCAGCCAAGCGAAAGGAAATGAAAAACTGTTTTTT
-	TRBV14	-	TRBJ1-6	CASSQRTLSSYNSPLHF	TGTGCCAGCAGCCAAAGGACACTAAGCTCCTATAATTCACCCCTCCACTTT
-	TRBV24-1	-	TRBJ2-2	CATSDFPGTGELFF	TGTGCCACCAGTGATTTTCCAGGGACCGGGGAGCTGTTTTTT
-	TRBV15	-	TRBJ2-7	CATSRDFGTPWEQYF	TGTGCCACCAGCAGAGATTTTGGGACACCTTGGGAGCAGTACTTC
-	TRBV9	-	TRBJ1-1	CASSVDRANTEAFF	TGTGCCAGCAGCGTAGATCGAGCGAACACTGAAGCTTTCTTT
-	TRBV18	-	TRBJ2-7	CASSLRQRSYEQYF	TGTGCCAGCTCTCTTCGACAGAGGTCCTACGAGCAGTACTTC
-	TRBV10-3	-	TRBJ2-2	CAISGPGLYTGELFF	TGTGCCATCAGTGGGCCGGGACTTTACACCGGGGAGCTGTTTTTT